This TCR beta chain came from a study of identical twins. Findings and limits, study-wide: Fewer insertions were carried by abundant cord blood beta clonotypes, but none was seen in memory repertoires. Out-of-frame alpha sequences that twins shared showed excess low generation probability.

Germline V CDR1 and CDR2: SEHNR, FQNEAQ (reference sequence). The CDR3 spans 13 residues. V shed 6 bases and J shed 9 bases, with 15 bases lying between them. This clonotype has a count of ten or more. Its cognate antigen is unknown. Each CDR3 protein gets one entry after TCRdb re-called the 5' RACE reads with MiXCR. Seen here are 300,000 or so distinct CDR3 sequences, roughly 9.7% observed once, and the top ten hold around 7.1%. These data were likewise used in another study, on yellow fever vaccine responses in identical twins.

This chain joins TRBV7-9 and TRBJ2-1; no reliable D call. Specimen: CD8+ T cells sorted from blood. This receptor was identified in a young woman in good health. The CDR3: CASSLPARGEQFF. CDR3 coding DNA: TGTGCCAGCAGTCTCCCCGCTAGAGGTGAGCAGTTCTTC.